This is a list of T cell receptor beta chains from one sample in a study of CD8 T cells in ankylosing spondylitis. TCRdb independently ran MiXCR on the 5' RACE reads; one entry per CDR3 protein. The data contain tens of thousands of distinct CDR3 sequences, roughly 5.3% of them singletons. The sequenced material came from blood, either unsorted or a sorted T cell fraction (not recorded which). All receptors come from a female donor with ankylosing spondylitis or in good health (not recorded which). The CDR3 runs from the conserved cysteine through the conserved F or W. The order of the fields is V gene, D gene, clone size, J gene, CDR3 length, CDR3 DNA, CDR3 protein. A D gene is named only where the DNA matches it firmly. Clone size, where shown, is once, few, many, or a class for clones that have expanded.

V: TRBV9
D: -
size: few
J: TRBJ1-1
length: 15
DNA: TGTGCCAGCAGTCCACTTTTTGGAATTCACACTGAAGCTTTCTTT
CDR3: CASSPLFGIHTEAFF

V: TRBV9
D: -
size: many
J: TRBJ2-2
length: 14
DNA: TGTGCCAGCAGCGCCCAGGGGGGCACCGGGGAGCTGTTTTTT
CDR3: CASSAQGGTGELFF

V: TRBV9
D: -
size: many
J: TRBJ2-2
length: 15
DNA: TGTGCCAGCAGCGCGATATTCGCGAACACCGGGGAGCTGTTTTTT
CDR3: CASSAIFANTGELFF

V: TRBV9
D: TRBD1
size: medium-sized
J: TRBJ1-4
length: 15
DNA: TGTGCCAGCAGCGCGTCAGGGGGCAGGGAAGAAAAACTGTTTTTT
CDR3: CASSASGGREEKLFF

V: TRBV9
D: TRBD2
size: many
J: TRBJ2-3
length: 17
DNA: TGTGCCAGCAGCGGGGGTCGAGCGGGGGCCTACACAGATACGCAGTATTTT
CDR3: CASSGGRAGAYTDTQYF

V: TRBV9
D: TRBD2
size: -
J: TRBJ2-3
length: 17
DNA: TGTGCCAGCAGCGTCCTACCCAGCGGGGGGAACACAGATACGCAGTATTTT
CDR3: CASSVLPSGGNTDTQYF

V: TRBV9
D: -
size: many
J: TRBJ1-6
length: 14
DNA: TGTGCCAGCAGCGTTAATACAGGGCCTCGACCCCTCCACTTT
CDR3: CASSVNTGPRPLHF

V: TRBV9
D: TRBD2
size: -
J: TRBJ2-3
length: 14
DNA: TGTGCCAGCAGCACGGGGGGGTTCACAGATACGCAGTATTTT
CDR3: CASSTGGFTDTQYF

V: TRBV9
D: TRBD1
size: many
J: TRBJ2-6
length: 16
DNA: TGTGCCAGCAGCGCCGGGACAGGAATTGGGGCCAACGTCCTGACTTTC
CDR3: CASSAGTGIGANVLTF

V: TRBV21-1
D: -
size: many
J: TRBJ2-7
length: 14
DNA: TGTGCCAGCAGCAAGGGCGGGCAGCCCTACGAGCAGTACTTC
CDR3: CASSKGGQPYEQYF

V: TRBV9
D: TRBD2
size: many
J: TRBJ2-1
length: 14
DNA: TGTGCCAGCAAACCTAGCGGGTATGGGTATGAGCAGTTCTTC
CDR3: CASKPSGYGYEQFF

V: TRBV9
D: -
size: many
J: TRBJ2-5
length: 13
DNA: TGTGCCAGCAGCCGAAACTTACAAGAGACCCAGTACTTC
CDR3: CASSRNLQETQYF

V: TRBV9
D: -
size: many
J: TRBJ2-1
length: 15
DNA: TGTGCCAGCAGCGTAGAAGTGGGGGCGTACAATGAGCAGTTCTTC
CDR3: CASSVEVGAYNEQFF

V: TRBV9
D: -
size: many
J: TRBJ2-5
length: 12
DNA: TGTGCCAGCAGCGCCCGGGAAGAGACCCAGTACTTC
CDR3: CASSAREETQYF

V: TRBV9
D: TRBD2
size: -
J: TRBJ2-3
length: 16
DNA: TGTGCCAGCAGCGCGAGCGGGGGGGCTAGCACAGATACGCAGTATTTT
CDR3: CASSASGGASTDTQYF

V: TRBV9
D: TRBD1
size: many
J: TRBJ1-4
length: 16
DNA: TGTGCCAGCAGCCCCAGAAGGGACAGGGGGTTTGAAAAACTGTTTTTT
CDR3: CASSPRRDRGFEKLFF

V: TRBV9
D: TRBD2
size: many
J: TRBJ2-2
length: 15
DNA: TGTGCCAGCAGCGTAGGGGGGGGGAACACCGGGGAGCTGTTTTTT
CDR3: CASSVGGGNTGELFF

V: TRBV9
D: TRBD2
size: many
J: TRBJ2-3
length: 15
DNA: TGTGCCAGCAGCGTAGATTGGGCGGGGGGAGATACGCAGTATTTT
CDR3: CASSVDWAGGDTQYF

V: TRBV9
D: -
size: many
J: TRBJ1-1
length: 14
DNA: TGTGCCAGCAGCGTAGAGGTAGGGGGCACTGAAGCTTTCTTT
CDR3: CASSVEVGGTEAFF

V: TRBV9
D: -
size: many
J: TRBJ2-5
length: 15
DNA: TGTGCCAGCAGCGTAGGCCCTACGTACCAAGAGACCCAGTACTTC
CDR3: CASSVGPTYQETQYF